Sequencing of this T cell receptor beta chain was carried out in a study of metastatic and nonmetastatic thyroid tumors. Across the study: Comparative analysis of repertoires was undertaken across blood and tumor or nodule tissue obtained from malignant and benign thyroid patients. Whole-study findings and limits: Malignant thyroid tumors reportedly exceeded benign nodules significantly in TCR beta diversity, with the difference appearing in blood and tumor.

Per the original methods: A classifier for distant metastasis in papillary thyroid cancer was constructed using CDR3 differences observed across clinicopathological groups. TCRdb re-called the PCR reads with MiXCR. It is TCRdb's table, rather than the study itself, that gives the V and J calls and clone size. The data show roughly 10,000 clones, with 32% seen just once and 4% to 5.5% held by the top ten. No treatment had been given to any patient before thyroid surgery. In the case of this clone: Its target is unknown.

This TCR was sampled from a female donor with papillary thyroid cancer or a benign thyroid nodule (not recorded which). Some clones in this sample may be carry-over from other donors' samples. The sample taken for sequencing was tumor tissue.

CDR3 nucleotides: TGTGCCAGCAGCTTAGGACTAGCGGGAGGGCTTGCCGATACGCAGTATTTT. Encoded protein: CASSLGLAGGLADTQYF. The chain recombines TRBV7-8 with TRBJ2-3; 14 bases agree with TRBD2. V lost 1 base and J lost 6; bases outside the gene matches: 6. Germline lookup yields CDR1 SGHVS and CDR2 FQNEAQ. The CDR3 is 17 amino acids.